These 20 T cell receptor beta chains share one sample of origin, sequenced in a study of cytomegalovirus exposure and HLA in healthy donors. A multiplex PCR was run with 60 Vbeta primers and 13 Jbeta primers. TCRdb keeps only in-frame clones here, not all; method: immunoSEQ multiplex PCR. In the table there are approximately 86,000 clones, approximately 81% of which are singletons. Sequencing was carried out using PBMCs. The receptors originated from a man aged 35 to 55 in good health and CMV-seropositive.

Here the CDR3 reads CASSPSRGGHNEQFF. The DNA of the CDR3 is TGCGCCAGCAGCCCGTCCCGGGGGGGTCACAATGAGCAGTTCTTC. The V call is TRBV5-1, the J call TRBJ2-1; 8 positions agree with TRBD2. CDR3 size: 15 residues. The junction had 8 bases not matched to a gene; V was cut back by 4 bases and J by 5 bases. CDR1 and CDR2 (germline): SGHRS, YFSETQ. The entire variable domain, with the rest obtained from reference TRBV5-1 and TRBJ2-1, is as follows: KAGVTQTPRYLIKTRGQQVTLSCSPISGHRSVSWYQQTPGQGLQFLFEYFSETQRNKGNFPGRFSGRQFSNSRSEMNVSTLELGDSALYLCASSPSRGGHNEQFFGPGTRLTVL.

V is TRBV6-5 and J is TRBJ2-1; TRBD1 matches 8 bases. This CDR3 spans 13 amino acids. Germline values: CDR1 MNHEY, CDR2 SVGAGI. The V and J ends lost 5 bases and 7 bases, in that order; junction bases with no gene match: 4. The CDR3 nucleotides read TGTGCCAGCAGTAACGACAGGGGTAATGAGCAGTTCTTC. Its protein product is CASSNDRGNEQFF.

The chain uses TRBV18 and TRBJ2-2; TRBD1 is a possible D gene (6 bases). The V end lost 4 bases, the J end lost 5 bases, and 8 bases lay between the germline ends. CDR1 is KGHSH and CDR2 is LQKENI in the germline V gene. This CDR3 is 13 amino acids long. For the CDR3, the DNA is TGTGCCAGCTCACAACAGGGTACCGGGGAGCTGTTTTTT. This codes for CASSQQGTGELFF. Based on the CDR3 plus reference TRBV18 and TRBJ2-2, the full variable domain is NAGVMQNPRHLVRRRGQEARLRCSPMKGHSHVYWYRQLPEEGLKFMVYLQKENIIDESGMPKERFSAEFPKEGPSILRIQQVVRGDSAAYFCASSQQGTGELFFGEGSRLTVL.

The chain couples TRBV29-1 to TRBJ2-1; TRBD2 aligns across 11 bases. Unmatched junction bases numbered 9, after V lost 5 bases and J lost 9 bases. Germline assignment: CDR1 SQVTM and CDR2 ANQGSEA. CDR3 size: 14 residues. The CDR3 sequence is CSVPGTSGVGEQFF. As DNA, the CDR3 is TGCAGCGTTCCCGGGACTAGCGGCGTGGGTGAGCAGTTCTTC.

The CDR3 spells CASQREKDTGELFF. The CDR3 DNA sequence: TGTGCCAGCCAGCGGGAGAAGGACACCGGGGAGCTGTTTTTT. The rearrangement uses TRBV2 and TRBJ2-2; 8 bases line up with TRBD2. The V gene's germline CDR1 is SNHLY and CDR2 FYNNEI. The CDR3 covers 14 residues. J gave up 3 bases and V 8 bases, and 5 bases lay outside the gene matches.

The chain uses TRBV5-4 and TRBJ2-1, with 11 bases that match TRBD2. The CDR3 is 15 residues long. The V gene end was trimmed by 4 bases and the J gene end by 7 bases; junction bases not matched to a gene: 7. Germline CDR1 reads SGHNT; CDR2 reads YYREEE (reference sequence). CDR3 DNA: TGTGCCAGCAGCCTAGGGGGACTAGCGGCGAATGAGCAGTTCTTC. Its protein is CASSLGGLAANEQFF.

The V call is TRBV15, the J call TRBJ1-5, with D perhaps matching TRBD1 (6 bases). V was cut by 0 bases and J by 6 bases, with 12 bases left in between. The length of the CDR3 is 15 residues. From germline, CDR1 is LNHNV and CDR2 YYDKDF (reference sequence). The CDR3, as DNA: TGTGCCACCAGCAGAGACTACAGGGTTTCTCAGCCCCAGCATTTT. It encodes CATSRDYRVSQPQHF.

V gene TRBV9 combines with J gene TRBJ2-1; TRBD2 matches at 7 bases. Trimming cost V 4 bases and J 5 bases; bases outside gene matches: 9. Germline lookup yields CDR1 SGDLS and CDR2 YYNGEE. The CDR3 runs 15 residues. CDR3 sequence: CASSKDGLADNEQFF. In DNA form, the CDR3 reads TGTGCCAGCAGCAAAGATGGGCTAGCGGACAATGAGCAGTTCTTC.

The chain links TRBV7-2 to TRBJ2-1, with 7 bases identical to TRBD2. This CDR3 contains 15 residues. V lost 5 bases and J lost 3; bases outside the gene matches: 7. Germline CDR1 SGHTA, CDR2 FQGNSA. In DNA, the CDR3 is TGTGCCAGCAGCGATCCGAGCGGGATCTACAATGAGCAGTTCTTC. Amino acid sequence: CASSDPSGIYNEQFF.

V is TRBV7-9 and J is TRBJ2-7; weak D call: TRBD2 (5 bases). Trimming took 2 bases from V and 0 from J, leaving 11 bases between them. This CDR3 contains 15 residues. Germline CDR1 reads SEHNR; CDR2 reads FQNEAQ (reference sequence). CDR3 sequence: CASSLSSGSSYEQYF. The CDR3, as DNA: TGTGCCAGCAGCTTAAGCAGCGGCAGCTCCTACGAGCAGTACTTC.

This CDR3 reads CASSESKGQGYEQYF. Here the CDR3 DNA reads TGCGCCAGCAGTGAGTCAAAGGGACAGGGGTATGAGCAGTACTTC. The V gene is TRBV10-1, the J gene TRBJ2-7; 10 bases are shared with TRBD1. V dropped 0 bases and J dropped 7; count of bases not matched to a gene: 6. Germline CDR1 WNHNN, CDR2 SYGVQD (reference sequence). The CDR3 sequence is 15 residues long.

V usage is TRBV19 and J usage is TRBJ2-7, with D possibly being TRBD1 (6 bases). V lost 4 bases and J 0 bases, leaving 10 bases between the germline ends. This CDR3 comprises 14 residues. Germline V gene data show CDR1 as LNHDA and CDR2 as SQIVND (reference sequence). CDR3 sequence (DNA): TGTGCCAGTAGTACTGACAGGAGCTCCTACGAGCAGTACTTC. This sequence encodes CASSTDRSSYEQYF.

The J gene is TRBJ2-5, the V gene TRBV5-1; D is possibly TRBD1 (6 bases). TRBJ2-7 matches the DNA end more closely, so the J call is doubtful. CDR1 is SGHRS and CDR2 is YFSETQ in the germline V gene. CDR3 size: 14 residues. As DNA, the CDR3 is TGCGCCAGCAGCTTGGGGACAGCCACCTACGAGCAGTACTTC. Residues: CASSLGTATYEQYF.

The gene calls are TRBV25-1 and TRBJ1-1, with D perhaps matching TRBD1 (6 bases). V gave up 4 bases and J gave up 0 bases, with 18 bases separating them. This CDR3 is 17 amino acids long. From germline, CDR1 is MGHDK and CDR2 SYGVNS. As DNA, the CDR3 is TGTGCCAGCAGTGCAACCGGGACATGGATCTTGAACACTGAAGCTTTCTTT. Encoded protein: CASSATGTWILNTEAFF.

This clone is labeled medium-sized (0.01 to 0.1%). This rearrangement joins TRBV6-6 to TRBJ1-5; TRBD1 agrees at 8 bases. Per the germline V gene, CDR1 is MNHNY and CDR2 is SVGAGI (reference sequence). The CDR3 covers 13 residues. The junction had 3 bases not matched to a gene; V was cut back by 6 bases and J by 5 bases. The CDR3 DNA sequence: TGTGCCAGCAGGGACAGGGCTGATCAGCCCCAGCATTTT. Translated: CASRDRADQPQHF.

The genes are TRBV15 and TRBJ2-6, with D perhaps TRBD1 (5 bases). The length of the CDR3 is 16 residues. Germline CDR1 and CDR2: LNHNV and YYDKDF (reference sequence). The V end was cut by 0 bases, the J end by 0 bases, with 6 bases between. CDR3 sequence: CATSRDRASGANVLTF. As DNA, the CDR3 is TGTGCCACCAGCAGAGACAGGGCCTCTGGGGCCAACGTCCTGACTTTC.

V usage is TRBV2 and J usage is TRBJ2-3; D remains ambiguous. V was trimmed by 1 base and J by 2 bases, leaving 16 bases between them. Germline V gene data show CDR1 as SNHLY and CDR2 as FYNNEI. The CDR3 is made up of 17 amino acids. The CDR3 DNA reads TGTGCCAGCAGTGAAGATGGCTTCCCAGGTTCCACAGATACGCAGTATTTT. It yields the protein CASSEDGFPGSTDTQYF.

The rearrangement uses TRBV7-6 and TRBJ2-5; 8 bases align to TRBD2. Trimming took 2 bases from V and 3 from J; bases not matched to a gene: 2. Germline CDR1 reads SGHVS; CDR2 reads FNYEAQ. The CDR3 is 14 residues long. Here the CDR3 reads CASSLSSGEETQYF. The CDR3 DNA sequence: TGTGCCAGCAGCTTAAGTAGCGGGGAAGAGACCCAGTACTTC.

This clone was observed a handful of times. The chain employs TRBV29-1 and TRBJ2-7; D remains unclear. V was shortened by 7 bases and J by 6 bases, with 22 bases between the two germline ends. The CDR3 contains 14 residues. CDR1 and CDR2 (germline): SQVTM, ANQGSEA. CDR3 amino acids: CSATEGVTTCEQYF. As DNA, the CDR3 is TGCAGCGCTACCGAAGGAGTCACAACCTGCGAGCAGTACTTC.

This clone turned up a few times. The chain uses TRBV28 and TRBJ2-1; 9 positions match TRBD2. This CDR3 region has 17 residues. V lost 1 base, J lost 9 bases, and 13 bases stayed unmatched. Germline CDR1 MDHEN, CDR2 SYDVKM. CDR3 sequence reads: CASSLLTGGGRAAEQFF. The CDR3 DNA reads TGTGCCAGCAGTTTATTGACCGGGGGCGGGAGGGCGGCTGAGCAGTTCTTC. The whole variable domain, filled in from reference TRBV28 and TRBJ2-1, reads DVKVTQSSRYLVKRTGEKVFLECVQDMDHENMFWYRQDPGLGLRLIYFSYDVKMKEKGDIPEGYSVSREKKERFSLILESASTNQTSMYLCASSLLTGGGRAAEQFFGPGTRLTVL.